A single sample is the source of the 18 T cell receptor beta chains below, sequenced in a study of tumor-infiltrating lymphocytes in primary liver carcinoma. The source of the blood RNA was unsorted whole blood, and germline DNA was extracted as well. TCR beta cDNA was prepared out of roughly 520 ng total RNA by means of a constant-region primer. TCR beta libraries came from three nested multiplex PCR rounds using slightly modified ARM-PCR. Forward primers for TRBV1-TRBV30 and a C-beta reverse primer served the first two PCR rounds, at about 10 cycles each. TCRdb re-analysed the multiplex PCR reads in MiXCR, keeping a single row per CDR3 protein. Found here are 330,000 or so distinct CDR3 sequences, about 61% of them singletons; the top ten hold about 6.1%. The sample consisted of peripheral blood. The receptors come from a man in his forties with primary liver carcinoma and hepatitis B virus infection.

Points on this clonotype: A much larger clone differs from this one at a single base, so this may be a read error. This chain links TRBV6-5 with TRBJ1-2; D might be TRBD1 (5 bases). CDR3 size: 16 residues. Germline CDR1 and CDR2: MNHEY and SVGAGI. CDR3 amino acids: CASSYSLGWGEYGHTF. The CDR3 DNA reads TGTGCCAGCAGTTACTCGCTGGGTTGGGGGGAGTATGGCCACACCTTC.

The gene calls are TRBV24-1 and TRBJ2-5; 15 bases map to TRBD2. V dropped 3 bases and J dropped 5; count of bases not matched to a gene: 9. Germline-derived CDR1 and CDR2 are KGHDR and SFDVKD. This CDR3 contains 18 residues. CDR3 nucleotides: TGTGCCACCAGTGATCCCGGGGGGGGACTAGCGGGAGGCGAGACCCAGTACTTC. It yields the protein CATSDPGGGLAGGETQYF.

CDR3 DNA sequence: TGTGCCAGCAGTTCAGATAGTGAAGCGGGTCCCCAGCATTTT. Translated: CASSSDSEAGPQHF. The chain couples TRBV11-2 to TRBJ1-5, with no clear D. The V and J ends lost 6 bases and 10 bases respectively, with 19 bases between them. Looked up from germline, CDR1 is SGHAT and CDR2 is FQNNGV. This CDR3 comprises 14 residues.

CDR3 nucleotide sequence: TGTGCCAGCAGCTTAGGGACCCTTCTGAAACAGAATGGCAATGAGCAGTTCTTC. Its translation is CASSLGTLLKQNGNEQFF. The chain combines TRBV7-8 with TRBJ2-1; D gene uncertain. Looked up from germline, CDR1 is SGHVS and CDR2 is FQNEAQ. The CDR3 is made up of 18 amino acids. V was pared by 1 base and J by 6 bases, with 22 bases between.

This clonotype appeared many times. The chain employs TRBV11-3 and TRBJ2-1; possibly TRBD1 or TRBD2 for D (5 bases each). The germline V gene encodes CDR1 SGHNT and CDR2 YENEEA. The CDR3 loop spans 13 amino acids. This chain's CDR3 is CGAARGPGNEQFF. The DNA for the CDR3 is TGTGGCGCGGCTCGGGGCCCGGGCAATGAGCAGTTCTTC.

Points on this clonotype: This CDR3 is missing its conserved last phenylalanine or tryptophan, likely due to a read error. The chain uses TRBV11-2 and TRBJ2-2; D is uncertain. Trimming left V 1 base short and J 6 bases short, with 9 bases between. The CDR3 totals 14 residues. Germline assignment: CDR1 SGHAT and CDR2 FQNNGV. The CDR3 DNA is TGTGCCAGCAGCTTAGCTGGATGGGCCGGGGAGCTGTTTCTT. This translates into CASSLAGWAGELFL.

In its sample, this clonotype was seen once. The rearrangement joins TRBV11-2 to TRBJ1-1, with D perhaps TRBD1 (5 bases). The CDR3 has 14 amino acids. V lost 7 bases, J lost 5 bases, and 17 bases lay in between. Germline V gene lookup returns CDR1 SGHAT and CDR2 FQNNGV. CDR3: CASTQGVLETEAFF. CDR3 nucleotides: TGTGCCAGCACCCAAGGGGTGTTGGAGACTGAAGCTTTCTTT.

This chain connects TRBV5-1 to TRBJ2-7; TRBD2 is a possible D gene (5 bases). Per the germline V gene, CDR1 is SGHRS and CDR2 is YFSETQ. The CDR3 sequence is 14 residues long. V was clipped by 5 bases and J by 1 base, with 13 bases between them. The CDR3: CASRPDYGSYEQYF. CDR3 DNA sequence: TGCGCCAGCAGACCCGACTATGGATCCTACGAGCAGTACTTC.

Notes on this clonotype: Since a much larger clone is just one base distant, this may be a read error. The J gene is TRBJ2-1, the V gene TRBV6-2 or TRBV6-3; the match to TRBD2 covers 13 bases. Per germline, CDR1 MNHEY and CDR2 SVGEGT. The CDR3 runs 16 residues. The CDR3 DNA is TGTGCCAACAGTCTGCTGACTAGCGGGAGGCCAAATGAGCAGTTCTTC. It codes for CANSLLTSGRPNEQFF.

About this clonotype: This could be a read error, since a much larger clone is one nucleotide away. The rearrangement links TRBV6-5 to TRBJ2-3, with D possibly TRBD2 on 6 matching bases. CDR3 length equals 14 residues. Per germline, CDR1 MNHEY and CDR2 SVGAGI. V was clipped by 4 bases and J by 4 bases, with 12 bases between them. CDR3 in DNA: TGTGCCAGCAGTTCCGGGACTTTCGCAGATACGCAGTATTTT. This sequence encodes CASSSGTFADTQYF.

As to this clonotype: Since a much larger clone is just one base distant, this may be a read error. V gene TRBV4-2 combines with J gene TRBJ2-5, with 8 bases identical to TRBD1. The J segment lost 9 bases and the V segment lost 4 bases, leaving 10 bases of the junction unmatched. Germline V gives CDR1 LGHNA, CDR2 YNFKEQ. The CDR3 loop spans 14 amino acids. This CDR3 reads CASSLQGDREAQYF. The CDR3 region has the DNA TGTGCCAGCAGCCTACAGGGGGATAGGGAGGCCCAGTACTTC.

A few counts support this clonotype. Possible read error: a much larger clone is one base away. In this CDR3 the conserved last residue, phenylalanine or tryptophan, is missing, so a read error is likely. The chain uses TRBV6-2 or TRBV6-3 and TRBJ1-2; possible D gene TRBD1, 5 bases. Trimming took off 8 bases at V and 3 bases at J, with 10 bases between the two ends. CDR3 length equals 12 residues. Germline V CDR1 and CDR2: MNHEY, SVGEGT. CDR3 DNA: TGTGCCAGCCGGGACTCAGACTATGGCTACACCTTA. It encodes CASRDSDYGYTL.

In the case of this clonotype: A much larger clonotype is one base distant, so this may be a read error. The chain recombines TRBV2 with TRBJ2-4; TRBD2 aligns across 9 bases. Losses at the gene ends were 8 bases for V and 0 bases for J; bases not matched to a gene: 5. The V gene's germline CDR1 is SNHLY and CDR2 FYNNEI. The CDR3 is 15 amino acids. In DNA form, the CDR3 reads TGTGCCAGCGCCCTAGCGGGGTTAGCCAAAAACATTCAGTACTTC. The encoded protein is CASALAGLAKNIQYF.

This clonotype was detected a few times. This may arise from a read error, as a much more abundant clone is one base away. The conserved closing phenylalanine or tryptophan is absent in this CDR3, likely reflecting a read error. J is TRBJ1-5 and V is TRBV29-1; a weak D match, TRBD1 (6 bases). In germline, CDR1 is SQVTM, CDR2 ANQGSEA. This CDR3 has 14 amino acids. V dropped 4 bases and J dropped 9 bases, with 19 bases sitting between them. This CDR3 is CSVGEGGLPRPQHL. The CDR3 DNA follows: TGCAGCGTTGGTGAAGGGGGACTCCCTCGGCCCCAGCATCTT.

In regard to this clonotype: Since no conserved phenylalanine or tryptophan closes the CDR3, a read error is the likely cause. The chain is built from TRBV11-2 and TRBJ2-5; D is unresolved. Germline values: CDR1 SGHAT, CDR2 FQNNGV. CDR3 length equals 15 residues. The CDR3 loop is CARSLEVTTQETQYL. The CDR3 region has the DNA TGTGCCAGGAGCTTAGAGGTGACCACCCAAGAGACCCAGTACCTC.

This clonotype was recorded at least ten times. This sequence joins TRBV4-2 and TRBJ2-7; TRBD2 matches at 7 bases. Trimming cost V 5 bases and J 2 bases; bases outside gene matches: 9. Germline CDR1 is LGHNA and CDR2 is YNFKEQ. This CDR3 spans 15 amino acids. For the CDR3, the DNA is TGTGCCAGCAGCGGACGGGACTACCAGACCTACGAGCAGTACTTC. It is translated as CASSGRDYQTYEQYF.

The chain recombines TRBV18 with TRBJ1-1; 7 nucleotides align to TRBD1. Germline V CDR1 and CDR2: KGHSH, LQKENI. V lost 3 bases and J lost 6; bases outside the gene matches: 10. The CDR3 runs 15 residues. DNA for the CDR3: TGTGCCAGCTCACCGCGGGACGGACAGGCCTCTGAAGCTTTCTTT. It specifies CASSPRDGQASEAFF.

The rearrangement joins TRBV11-2 to TRBJ2-1, with 10 bases identical to TRBD2. This CDR3 is built from 15 residues. Trimming removed 9 bases from V and 12 bases from J; junction bases left unmatched: 17. CDR1 SGHAT and CDR2 FQNNGV come from the germline V gene. Written as DNA, the CDR3 is TGTGCCAGTAGCCGCCAGCGGGAGGGATTGGGTGGGCAGTTCTTC. This gives the protein CASSRQREGLGGQFF.